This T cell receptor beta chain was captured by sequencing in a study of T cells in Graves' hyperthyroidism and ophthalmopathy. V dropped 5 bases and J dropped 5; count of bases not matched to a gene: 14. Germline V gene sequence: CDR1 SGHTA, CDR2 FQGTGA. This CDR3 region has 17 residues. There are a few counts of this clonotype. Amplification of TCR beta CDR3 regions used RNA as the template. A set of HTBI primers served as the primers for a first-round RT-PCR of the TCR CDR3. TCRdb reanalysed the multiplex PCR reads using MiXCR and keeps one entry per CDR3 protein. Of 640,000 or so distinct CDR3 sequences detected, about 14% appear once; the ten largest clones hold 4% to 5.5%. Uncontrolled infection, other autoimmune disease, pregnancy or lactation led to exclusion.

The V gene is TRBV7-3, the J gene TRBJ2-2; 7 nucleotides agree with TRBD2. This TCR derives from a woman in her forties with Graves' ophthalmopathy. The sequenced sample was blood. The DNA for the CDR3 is TGTGCCAGCAGCCCAAGGGCGGGAGCGGGATATACCGGGGAGCTGTTTTTT. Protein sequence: CASSPRAGAGYTGELFF.